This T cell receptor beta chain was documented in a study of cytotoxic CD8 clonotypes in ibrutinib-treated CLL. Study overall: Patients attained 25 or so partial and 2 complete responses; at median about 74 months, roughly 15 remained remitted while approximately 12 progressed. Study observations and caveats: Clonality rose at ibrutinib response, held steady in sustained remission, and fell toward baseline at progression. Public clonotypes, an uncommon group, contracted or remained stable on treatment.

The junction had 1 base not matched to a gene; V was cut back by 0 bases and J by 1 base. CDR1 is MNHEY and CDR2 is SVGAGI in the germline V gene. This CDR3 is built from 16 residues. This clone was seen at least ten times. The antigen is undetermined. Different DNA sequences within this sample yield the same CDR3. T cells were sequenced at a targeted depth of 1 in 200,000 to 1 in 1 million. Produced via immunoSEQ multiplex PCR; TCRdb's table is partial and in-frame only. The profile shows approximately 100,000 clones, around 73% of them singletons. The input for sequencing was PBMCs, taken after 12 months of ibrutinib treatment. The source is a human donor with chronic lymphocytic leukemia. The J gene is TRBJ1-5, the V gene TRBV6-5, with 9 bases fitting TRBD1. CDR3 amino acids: CASSYSGQGSNQPQHF. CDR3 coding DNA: TGTGCCAGCAGTTACTCGGGACAGGGAAGCAATCAGCCCCAGCATTTT.